The rows below give T cell receptor beta chains drawn from one sample of a study of OX40 agonist ivuxolimab in advanced cancers. The table came from immunoSEQ multiplex PCR; TCRdb's copy has only in-frame clones and leaves some out. Among roughly 75,000 clones listed, more than 70% were seen once. The input for sequencing was CD4+ or CD8+ T cells sorted from blood, taken in a trial of the OX40 agonist ivuxolimab. These receptors came from an adult with an advanced solid tumor such as melanoma, head and neck, liver or kidney cancer. The conserved cysteine and the conserved F or W are not part of the CDR3 here. Each record gives: D gene, V gene, J gene, CDR3 protein. A D gene is named only where the DNA matches it firmly.

NA,TRBV19,TRBJ2-7,ASSRLAGLPYEQY
TRBD2,TRBV6-5,TRBJ2-1,ASSPLAGVGIEQF
TRBD1,TRBV5-4,TRBJ2-7,ASSLGPGTGAYEQY
NA,TRBV28,TRBJ1-5,ASSLPSSNQPQH
TRBD1,TRBV7-2,TRBJ1-6,ASSREGARSNNSPLH
NA,TRBV6-5,TRBJ1-5,ASSHREAQPQH
NA,TRBV18,TRBJ1-4,ASSESVLNEKLF
NA,TRBV27,TRBJ2-2,ASSYRATQFPGELF
TRBD1,TRBV6-1,TRBJ1-5,ASSEAAHGRTGPGVSNQPQH
TRBD1,TRBV10-2,TRBJ1-2,ASSGLQGHGYT
NA,TRBV9,TRBJ2-7,ASSPRPNYEQY
TRBD1,TRBV6-5,TRBJ1-1,ASSYPGGEGTEAF
NA,TRBV7-8,TRBJ2-2,ASKRESGTGELF
NA,TRBV29-1,TRBJ2-3,SGLSGPGLQDTQY
TRBD1,TRBV4-2,NA,ASSHRQGRYEQY
NA,TRBV28,TRBJ1-4,ASTGGKEKLF
NA,TRBV7-3,TRBJ2-6,ASSVTGISGANVLT
TRBD1,TRBV2,TRBJ2-2,ASRQRTGGRTGELF
TRBD1,TRBV6-1,TRBJ1-5,ASSELITGGGQPQH
NA,TRBV20-1,TRBJ2-7,SASVAFEQY
TRBD2,TRBV30,TRBJ2-1,AGTSGSWNEQF
NA,TRBV7-9,TRBJ1-5,ASSALVGQPQH
TRBD1,TRBV11-2,TRBJ2-7,ASSSTTGLYEQY
TRBD1,TRBV6-6,TRBJ1-2,ASSGQGANYGYT
NA,TRBV7-2,TRBJ1-1,ASSLAGPRENTEAF
TRBD2,TRBV28,TRBJ2-3,ASSRGGVWTDTQY
NA,TRBV11-2,TRBJ1-5,ASSLGLNQPQH
TRBD1,TRBV25-1,TRBJ1-1,ASVSDRGGTEAF
NA,TRBV5-1,TRBJ2-2,ASSEAGLEAGELF
TRBD1,TRBV27,TRBJ2-2,ASSPGDRFTGELF
TRBD2,TRBV7-2,TRBJ2-1,ASSLAGTSGSYNEQF
TRBD1,TRBV19,TRBJ1-5,ASRDRGDQPQH
NA,TRBV7-8,TRBJ2-3,ASSWRDQDTQY
TRBD1,TRBV10-1,TRBJ2-2,ASSDRGPYTGELF
TRBD1,TRBV5-1,TRBJ1-2,ASSLEQGANGYT
NA,TRBV4-1,TRBJ1-1,ASSQAGKERTEAF
NA,TRBV10-3,TRBJ1-5,AISDGQPNQPQH
TRBD2,TRBV7-2,TRBJ2-1,ASSEFRTSLYNEQF
TRBD1,TRBV4-2,TRBJ1-1,ASSQDLAGGRTEAF
NA,TRBV5-1,TRBJ2-7,ASSLDRDYEQY
TRBD1,TRBV7-3,TRBJ2-3,ASSAGTGTPYTQY
TRBD2,TRBV15,TRBJ2-5,ATSRVRTRTQETQY
NA,TRBV21-1,TRBJ2-1,ASSFHPGRGRTSGTYNEQF